This T cell receptor beta chain came from a study of shared clonotypes between healthy human individuals. Overall study: Each donor's CD4 naive and CD4 memory cells filled three plates apiece, CD8 naive two, and CD8 memory one.

This CDR3 contains 14 residues. Trimming shortened V by 2 bases and J by 6 bases, and 13 bases separated the two germline ends. CDR1 SGHDN and CDR2 FVKESK come from the germline V gene. General study findings and limits: Sharing of clonotypes among donors was expected to vary with sequencing depth.

Deep was the level used in running the assay. Clones were read by immunoSEQ multiplex PCR, and TCRdb kept only the in-frame ones, dropping some. This table holds some 2,100,000 clones, more than 85% found once. The naive CD8 population came from CD45RO-negative cells selected for CCR7, without terminally differentiated effector memory CD45RA+ cells. Points on this clone: The target antigen is unknown.

Sequenced material: naive CD8+ T cells from PBMCs. The chain joins TRBV14 to TRBJ1-1; no reliable D call. The TCR sequence derives from a man aged 18-30 years in good health. Some clones in this sample may be carry-over from other donors' samples. CDR3 region: CASSQLRWGSEAFF. CDR3 in DNA: TGTGCCAGCAGCCAACTACGCTGGGGTTCTGAAGCTTTCTTT.